This T cell receptor beta chain stems from a study of Ad26.COV2.S vaccination and SARS-CoV-2 variants. Study-level background: Once or twice, 56 days apart, Ad26.COV2.S was delivered intramuscularly.

CDR3 length: 11 residues. The ends were cut back, 8 bases at V and 4 bases at J, with 8 bases in the middle. CDR1 and CDR2 from the germline V gene are MNHEY and SVGAGI. This table comes from immunoSEQ multiplex PCR, and its TCRdb copy is limited to in-frame clones, with some not included. The data contain hundreds of thousands of clones, roughly 87% of them singletons. The sample's treatment: around 19 received Ad26.COV2.S at low or high dose, single or two shots; several received placebo; per-sample allocation not given. The study sampled participants on day 63 after the first vaccine or placebo injection.

The chain carries TRBV6-5 and TRBJ1-1; D is undetermined. Specimen: peripheral blood, collected in a trial of Ad26.COV2.S vaccine versus placebo. The sequence was collected from a person between 18 and 65 years old who received the Ad26.COV2.S COVID-19 vaccine or a placebo. The CDR3 protein is CASRSVTEAFF. For the CDR3, the DNA is TGTGCCAGCCGGTCGGTCACTGAAGCTTTCTTT.